These T cell receptor beta chains were read from a single sample in a study of molecular identifiers for immune sequencing clone quantification. TCRdb ran MiXCR on the PCR reads and lists one entry per CDR3 protein. The sample records approximately 100,000 distinct CDR3 sequences, about 35% being singletons. Sequenced: naive CD8+ T cells from blood, with Jurkat cell RNA spiked in. The receptors shown here come from a human donor in good health. Some libraries in this study had Jurkat cell RNA spiked in. The CDR3 runs from the conserved cysteine through the conserved F or W. The D gene is left open where the match is weak. A clone size is listed for some rows: how often the clone was seen (once, few, many), or a class if it is expanded.

TGTGCCGCCTCACCCAGCAATCAGCCCCAGCATTTT	CAASPSNQPQHF	TRBJ1-5	TRBV10-3	many	NA
TGTGCCAGCAGTTTGACTAGCGGGAGACAGTACCAAGAGACCCAGTACTTC	CASSLTSGRQYQETQYF	TRBJ2-5	TRBV6-2/TRBV6-3	NA	TRBD2
TGTGCCAGCAGTCACGGGACAGGCTACGAGCAGTACTTC	CASSHGTGYEQYF	TRBJ2-7	TRBV27	few	TRBD1
TGTGCCAGCAGCTTAGAGAGAACAGGCCTGGCATACAATGAGCAGTTCTTC	CASSLERTGLAYNEQFF	TRBJ2-1	TRBV7-9	NA	NA
TGCAGCGTTGAAGATCTGGACGGGGAGCTGTTTTTT	CSVEDLDGELFF	TRBJ2-2	TRBV29-1	many	NA
TGTGCCAGCAGGGATATACGGACAGGGTCCCAGACCCAGTACTTC	CASRDIRTGSQTQYF	TRBJ2-5	TRBV6-2/TRBV6-3	few	TRBD1
TGTGCCAGCAGCGAGACTAGCGGGGCGCAGTATTTT	CASSETSGAQYF	TRBJ2-3	TRBV13	many	TRBD2
TGTGCCAGCACAGGGATGGGCACAGATACGCAGTATTTT	CASTGMGTDTQYF	TRBJ2-3	TRBV6-5	NA	NA
TGTGCCAGCAGCTTAGAGTCTAGCGGGAGGGCCTCGAATGAGCAGTTCTTC	CASSLESSGRASNEQFF	TRBJ2-1	TRBV13	NA	TRBD2
TGTGCCAGCAGCCGCAGACTAGCGGGAGAGTACGAGCAGTACTTC	CASSRRLAGEYEQYF	TRBJ2-7	TRBV4-2	few	TRBD2
TGTGCCAGCAGTTTAACGACAGGCACCTACGAGCAGTACTTC	CASSLTTGTYEQYF	TRBJ2-7	TRBV28	NA	NA
TGCAGTGCTAGCGGGAGCTGGAGAACAGATACGCAGTATTTT	CSASGSWRTDTQYF	TRBJ2-3	TRBV20-1	NA	NA
TGTGCCAGCAGTTTTGGCACCAATCAGCCCCAGCATTTT	CASSFGTNQPQHF	TRBJ1-5	TRBV12-3/TRBV12-4	few	NA
TGTGCCAGCAGCCAAGGAGAGACAGCCTTCGAGCAGTACTTC	CASSQGETAFEQYF	TRBJ2-7	TRBV4-2	NA	NA
TGTGCCTGCAGCTTAGAGGTAGCGGGAGCGACCAAAAACATTCAGTACTTC	CACSLEVAGATKNIQYF	TRBJ2-4	TRBV7-6	few	TRBD2
TGTGCCAGCAGTACGACGGGACAGAACACTGAAGCTTCCTTT	CASSTTGQNTEASF	TRBJ1-1	TRBV12-3/TRBV12-4	NA	TRBD1
TGTGCCAGCAGTGATACAAGCGGGAATCAGCCCCAGCATTTT	CASSDTSGNQPQHF	TRBJ1-5	TRBV25-1	few	NA
TGTGCCAGCAGCCAACGGGTCAGAGATGGCTACACCTTC	CASSQRVRDGYTF	TRBJ1-2	TRBV4-2	many	NA
TGTGCCAGCAGTTTTCCTCCGATTGAAGCTTTCTTT	CASSFPPIEAFF	TRBJ1-1	TRBV28	few	NA
TGTGCCAGCAGCACGCCGGCCGGGACCCACCACGATACGCAGTATTTT	CASSTPAGTHHDTQYF	TRBJ2-3	TRBV13	NA	NA
TGTGCCAGCAGCCCGGAGGGTAGAAATGAGCAGTTCTTC	CASSPEGRNEQFF	TRBJ2-1	TRBV3-1	NA	NA
TGCGCCAGCATCCTACTAGCGGGAGTGCACGAGCAGTACTTC	CASILLAGVHEQYF	TRBJ2-7	TRBV23-1	few	TRBD2
TGCGCCAGCAGCCAAAGGGGTGGTGAGCAGTACTTC	CASSQRGGEQYF	TRBJ2-7	TRBV4-1	NA	NA
TGTGCCAGCGACGGCGGGGAGCTGTTTTTT	CASDGGELFF	TRBJ2-2	TRBV28	few	NA
TGCGCCAGCAGCCAAGAATCAGGGGGGGCAGATACGCAGTATTTT	CASSQESGGADTQYF	TRBJ2-3	TRBV4-1	few	NA
TGTGCCAGCAGTTACGGCGACGGATACAATGAGCAGTTCTTC	CASSYGDGYNEQFF	TRBJ2-1	TRBV6-2/TRBV6-3	few	NA
TGCGCCAGCAGTCTCCTCTCGGGAGAGGGCAATGAGCAGTTCTTC	CASSLLSGEGNEQFF	TRBJ2-1	TRBV5-1	once	NA
TGTGCCAGCAGTTCGGGACAGGGTAACTCTGGAAACACCATATATTTT	CASSSGQGNSGNTIYF	TRBJ1-3	TRBV28	few	TRBD1
TGTGCCAGCACTGCGGACAGGCCAACAGCTTTCTTT	CASTADRPTAFF	TRBJ1-1	TRBV28	few	TRBD1
TGTGCCAGCAGCTTATGGACAGAGTTAGTGAAAGATACGCAGTATTTT	CASSLWTELVKDTQYF	TRBJ2-3	TRBV7-2	many	NA
TGTGCCAGCAGTTTTTGGGGGACAAAACTGTTTTTT	CASSFWGTKLFF	TRBJ1-4	TRBV28	few	NA
TGCGCCAGCAGCCAAGATGCCCGGGGATCTTCCTACGAGCAGTACTTC	CASSQDARGSSYEQYF	TRBJ2-7	TRBV4-3	few	NA
TGTGCCAGCAGCCAATTTACGGGACTAAACGCAGATACGCAGTATTTT	CASSQFTGLNADTQYF	TRBJ2-3	TRBV4-2	NA	TRBD2
TGTGCCAGCAGCTTAGACAGGGAGGAGCAGTACTTC	CASSLDREEQYF	TRBJ2-7	TRBV11-1	NA	NA
TGTGCCAGCAGCCCGAACTCTAGCGGCGTCACCGGGGAGCTGTTTTTT	CASSPNSSGVTGELFF	TRBJ2-2	TRBV9	NA	TRBD2
TGCGCCAGCAGCACAATCCGTAGCGGTGCGAACACCGGGGAGCTGTTTTTT	CASSTIRSGANTGELFF	TRBJ2-2	TRBV10-2	NA	NA
TGTGCCAGCTGTTTAGGGAAAAGCTATGGCTACACCTTC	CASCLGKSYGYTF	TRBJ1-2	TRBV27	NA	NA
TGTGCCAGCAGCTTGTTCAGCACAGATACGCAGTATTTT	CASSLFSTDTQYF	TRBJ2-3	TRBV5-5	many	NA
TGTGCCAGCAGACCGCGGACAGGGGTGCGGATTGGAAACACCATATTTTTT	CASRPRTGVRIGNTIFF	TRBJ1-3	TRBV28	NA	TRBD1